Reported below is one T cell receptor (beta chain). As yet, its antigen is unknown. Germline-derived CDR1 and CDR2 are SNHLY and FYNNEI. This CDR3 is 13 amino acids long. The ends were cut back, 7 bases at V and 7 bases at J, with 16 bases in the middle. The sample belongs to a study of T cell responses to AZD1222 COVID-19 vaccine. Study-level information: The study pooled second doses at about 4 or about 12 weeks. Findings and limits, study-wide: Only after the peak T cell response were repertoires sampled.

Some clones are missing from TCRdb's copy, which holds only in-frame ones; the method was immunoSEQ multiplex PCR. This sample yields 96,000 or so clones, of which about nine tenths are seen a single time; roughly 1.5% belongs to the top ten. The sample was peripheral blood, taken on day 0 of AZD1222 vaccination. This rearrangement joins TRBV2 to TRBJ1-2, with D possibly being TRBD1 (5 bases). The TCR was taken from an adult in good health. The chain's CDR3 is CASKVEGLGGYTF. As DNA, the CDR3 is TGTGCCAGCAAAGTTGAGGGGCTGGGTGGCTACACCTTC.